The present entry profiles one T cell receptor (beta chain) with its context. Its specificity is not known. The CDR3 has 14 residues. Trimming stripped 0 bases from V and 8 bases from J, with 13 bases between. Germline CDR1 reads LNHNV; CDR2 reads YYDKDF (reference sequence). This entry comes from a study of T cell repertoires in cytomegalovirus infection. Study as a whole: Carrying CMV and the relevant HLA type showed in public TCR beta signatures. Study-level results: Based on cumulative public TCR beta family frequency, carriers of CMV plus the relevant HLA were identified.

TCRdb re-called the reads through MiXCR, storing one row per CDR3 protein. This sample has 150,000 to 200,000 distinct CDR3 sequences, with about 15% found just once. The sample was PBMCs. V gene TRBV15 combines with J gene TRBJ1-2, with D possibly being TRBD1 (6 bases). The clonotype comes from a human donor in good health (CMV status not recorded). Some clones in this sample may be carry-over from other donors' samples. As DNA, the CDR3 is TGTGCCACCAGCAGAGATGGGGCAGGGGACGGCTACACCTTC. Encoded protein: CATSRDGAGDGYTF. Complete variable domain (other parts from reference TRBV15 and TRBJ1-2): DAMVIQNPRYQVTQFGKPVTLSCSQTLNHNVMYWYQQKSSQAPKLLFHYYDKDFNNEADTPDNFQSRRPNTSFCFLDIRSPGLGDTAMYLCATSRDGAGDGYTFGSGTRLTVV.